This paragraph reports one T cell receptor beta chain. The data belong to a study of blood T cell repertoires in COVID-19. At the level of the study: Researchers got acute and convalescent COVID-19 samples from the United States, Italy and Spain.

V was pared by 5 bases and J by 4 bases, with 16 bases between. Per the germline V gene, CDR1 is MNHEY and CDR2 is SMNVEV (reference sequence). The CDR3 is 15 residues long. Authors' methods: Estimated nucleated cell counts came from reference gene primer amplification. This table comes from immunoSEQ multiplex PCR, and its TCRdb copy is limited to in-frame clones, with some not included. That table furnishes V, J and clone size, whereas the DNA furnished D and trimming. The sample has 130,000 to 150,000 clones; around 78% are singletons. What was sequenced was peripheral blood. This receptor was taken from an older woman with acute or convalescent COVID-19. The chain couples TRBV27 to TRBJ2-3; maybe TRBD2 (5 bases). CDR3 in DNA: TGTGCCAGCAGTCCGGCGGGTGGGCCCCCAGATACGCAGTATTTT. It codes for CASSPAGGPPDTQYF.